Here is one T cell receptor beta chain with its context. The sample originates from a study of shared clonotypes between healthy human individuals. TCRdb's copy holds only in-frame clones and misses some; the assay was immunoSEQ multiplex PCR. This table holds over a million clones, around 74% found once. Looked up from germline, CDR1 is SGHDN and CDR2 is FVKESK. The V end was cut by 5 bases, the J end by 11 bases, with 10 bases between. The length of the CDR3 is 11 residues. The sample comprised memory CD4+ T cells sorted from blood. As to subset: CD45RA-negative fraction. The source of this sequence is a man between 18 and 35 years old in good health. The rearrangement joins TRBV14 to TRBJ2-4; D could derive from TRBD1 or TRBD2 (5 bases each). The CDR3 sequence: CASSAGTLQYF. CDR3 nucleotides: TGTGCCAGCAGCGCAGGGACCCTTCAGTACTTC.